What follows are 8 T cell receptor beta chains derived from one specimen sequenced in a study of neoadjuvant anti-PD-1 for oral cavity cancer. The repertoire was sequenced with immunoSEQ multiplex PCR; TCRdb's copy has only in-frame clones and lacks some. Of about 14,000 clones in the sample, roughly 70% were seen once. As to time point: after neoadjuvant nivolumab, at surgical resection. The specimen was PBMCs, collected after nivolumab (anti-PD-1) treatment. These receptors were collected from a person aged 35-79 years with oral cavity squamous cell carcinoma.

The chain has TRBV19 and TRBJ1-2, with 8 bases identical to TRBD1. Germline CDR1 and CDR2: LNHDA and SQIVND (reference sequence). V trimming: 5 bases; J trimming: 8 bases; junction bases outside the gene matches: 4. This CDR3 spans 12 amino acids. For the CDR3, the DNA is TGTGCCAGTAGTCGACAGGGGCACGGCTACACCTTC. Amino acid sequence: CASSRQGHGYTF. The full variable domain, completed using reference TRBV19 and TRBJ1-2, is DGGITQSPKYLFRKEGQNVTLSCEQNLNHDAMYWYRQDPGQGLRLIYYSQIVNDFQKGDIAEGYSVSREKKESFPLTVTSAQKNPTAFYLCASSRQGHGYTFGSGTRLTVV.

This sequence joins TRBV6-1 and TRBJ2-7, with TRBD2 identical over 10 bases. J was trimmed by 2 bases and V by 1 base; bases with no gene match: 2. This CDR3 spans 15 amino acids. CDR1 and CDR2 from the germline V gene are MNHNS and SASEGT. The DNA of the CDR3 is TGTGCCAGCAGTGAAGGGCTAGCGGGAGCCTACGAGCAGTACTTC. This translates into CASSEGLAGAYEQYF.

This rearrangement joins TRBV15 to TRBJ2-7, with D perhaps matching TRBD2 (6 bases). This CDR3 is 14 amino acids long. Trimming removed 0 bases from V and 5 bases from J, with 11 bases in between. The V gene's germline CDR1 is LNHNV and CDR2 YYDKDF (reference sequence). CDR3: CATSRDRGVDEQYF. The DNA of the CDR3 is TGTGCCACCAGCAGAGATCGCGGGGTGGACGAGCAGTACTTC. Full variable domain (remainder filled in from reference TRBV15 and TRBJ2-7): DAMVIQNPRYQVTQFGKPVTLSCSQTLNHNVMYWYQQKSSQAPKLLFHYYDKDFNNEADTPDNFQSRRPNTSFCFLDIRSPGLGDTAMYLCATSRDRGVDEQYFGPGTRLTVT.

CDR3 DNA: TGTGCCTGGACCTTCGAGGGTCGAACCCAGTACTTC. Its protein product is CAWTFEGRTQYF. V and J are TRBV30 and TRBJ2-5; D perhaps matches TRBD2 (5 bases). Germline V gives CDR1 GTSNPN, CDR2 SVGIG (reference sequence). The CDR3 runs 12 residues. V lost 4 bases and J 8 bases, leaving 14 bases between the germline ends.

This clone was counted a single time. The chain recombines TRBV5-6 with TRBJ2-7; maybe TRBD1 (6 bases). CDR1 is SGHDT and CDR2 is YYEEEE in the germline V gene. The CDR3 has 14 amino acids. V shed 4 bases and J shed 2 bases, with 13 bases lying between them. The CDR3 nucleotides are TGTGCCAGCAGCCCACAGGGAAACCCCTACGAGCAGTACTTC. Its protein is CASSPQGNPYEQYF.

The chain is built from TRBV19 and TRBJ2-5; TRBD1 matches at 7 bases. V gave up 5 bases and J gave up 2 bases; unmatched junction bases: 5. The CDR3 runs 14 residues. CDR1 is LNHDA and CDR2 is SQIVND in the germline V gene (reference sequence). Here the CDR3 reads CASSFGQAQETQYF. CDR3 DNA sequence: TGTGCCAGTAGTTTCGGACAGGCTCAAGAGACCCAGTACTTC. The whole variable domain, remainder taken from reference TRBV19 and TRBJ2-5, is DGGITQSPKYLFRKEGQNVTLSCEQNLNHDAMYWYRQDPGQGLRLIYYSQIVNDFQKGDIAEGYSVSREKKESFPLTVTSAQKNPTAFYLCASSFGQAQETQYFGPGTRLLVL.

This clone was recorded a few times. The chain combines TRBV5-8 with TRBJ2-5, with 11 bases fitting TRBD1. The CDR3 consists of 15 residues. Looked up from germline, CDR1 is SGHTS and CDR2 is YDEGEE. With V trimmed by 2 bases and J by 4 bases, 4 bases remained unmatched. The CDR3, as DNA: TGTGCCAGCAGCTTAGGACAGGGGGCTGGAGAGACCCAGTACTTC. It is translated as CASSLGQGAGETQYF.

The chain recombines TRBV4-1 with TRBJ1-1; 8 nucleotides agree with TRBD1. The germline gives CDR1 MGHRA, CDR2 YSYEKL. Losses at the gene ends were 0 bases for V and 8 bases for J; bases not matched to a gene: 8. The CDR3 totals 15 residues. Written as DNA, the CDR3 is TGCGCCAGCAGCCAAGAGGACAGGGCCCCTTCGGAAGCTTTCTTT. This encodes CASSQEDRAPSEAFF.